Listed below are T cell receptor beta chains from one sample, sequenced in a study of T cell repertoires in ileal Crohn's disease. Sequencing was performed with immunoSEQ multiplex PCR; in TCRdb, only in-frame clones are kept and a portion is missing. The table lists roughly 15,000 clones, 76% of them singletons. Source material: ileal tissue. The receptors stem from an adult with Crohn's disease. Both conserved end residues are part of each CDR3. The D gene is left open where the match is weak. A clone size is listed for some rows: how often the clone was seen (once, few, many), or a class if it is expanded.

J gene | CDR3 length | V gene | D gene | clone size | CDR3 DNA | CDR3 protein
TRBJ2-5 | 15 | TRBV6-1 | TRBD2 | NA | TGTGCCAGCAGTGAACTAGCGGGGGGTCAAGAGACCCAGTACTTC | CASSELAGGQETQYF
TRBJ2-1 | 17 | TRBV27 | TRBD1 | NA | TGTGCCAGCAGTCAAAGACAGGGGATAAGTCTCTTTGGCGAGCAGTTCTTC | CASSQRQGISLFGEQFF
TRBJ2-7 | 13 | TRBV9 | NA | NA | TGTGCCAGCAGCGGCCGGGACTTAATCGAGCAGTACTTC | CASSGRDLIEQYF
TRBJ2-7 | 15 | TRBV19 | TRBD2 | once | TGTGCCAGTAGTTCCAAAGGGACTAGCGGGACGGAGCAGTACTTC | CASSSKGTSGTEQYF
TRBJ2-7 | 12 | TRBV5-1 | TRBD2 | NA | TGCGCCAGCAGCTCAAAAAGCGGGGCCCAGTACTTC | CASSSKSGAQYF
TRBJ2-2 | 14 | TRBV7-6 | NA | NA | TGTGCCAGCAGCCCCCAACAGGTATCCGGGGAGCTGTTTTTT | CASSPQQVSGELFF
TRBJ2-7 | 14 | TRBV2 | NA | NA | TGTGCCAGCAGTACAGGACAGACTGCCTACGAGCAGTACTTC | CASSTGQTAYEQYF
TRBJ2-3 | 14 | TRBV19 | NA | NA | TGTGCCAGTAGTATAGTGCAGGGCACAGATACGCAGTATTTT | CASSIVQGTDTQYF
TRBJ2-3 | 16 | TRBV4-2 | TRBD2 | NA | TGTGCCAGCAGCCAAGAACTAGCGGGGGGCACAGATACGCAGTATTTT | CASSQELAGGTDTQYF
TRBJ2-5 | 14 | TRBV7-7 | TRBD2 | NA | TGTGCTAGCAGCTTAGCGGGAGGGGGAGAGACCCAGTACTTC | CASSLAGGGETQYF
TRBJ2-1 | 15 | TRBV27 | TRBD1 | few | TGTGCCAGCAGTAGCTCGGGACAGGGTTTGGCTGAGCAGTTCTTC | CASSSSGQGLAEQFF
TRBJ1-3 | 16 | TRBV28 | TRBD1 | NA | TGTGCCAGCAGTACTTGGACAGGGGGCTCTGGAAACACCATATATTTT | CASSTWTGGSGNTIYF
TRBJ2-1 | 15 | TRBV15 | TRBD1 | NA | TGTGCCACCAGCAGAGTAGGGGGCGATTACAATGAGCAGTTCTTC | CATSRVGGDYNEQFF
TRBJ1-5 | 13 | TRBV12-5 | NA | NA | TGTGCTCGGTTAGGGGCCGTCGGGCAGCCCCAGCATTTT | CARLGAVGQPQHF
TRBJ2-5 | 16 | TRBV9 | TRBD2 | few | TGTGCCAGCAGCGTAGGTCCTAGCGGGAGTGAAGAGACCCAGTACTTC | CASSVGPSGSEETQYF
TRBJ2-3 | 23 | TRBV6-4 | TRBD2 | NA | TGTGCCAGCAGTGACCACCCGATGGCGTTGGGGACTAGCGGGGCCCCCAGCACAGATACGCAGTATTTT | CASSDHPMALGTSGAPSTDTQYF
TRBJ2-7 | 18 | TRBV5-1 | NA | NA | TGCGCCAGCAGCTTGGTTTCCAGTTTCGGACATGGGCTCTACGAGCAGTACTTC | CASSLVSSFGHGLYEQYF
TRBJ2-1 | 16 | TRBV2 | TRBD1 | NA | TGTGCCAGCAGTGGGGGACAGGCTAACTGGGAGAATGAGCAGTTCTTC | CASSGGQANWENEQFF
TRBJ1-6 | 16 | TRBV11-3 | NA | few | TGTGCCAGCAGCCAATGGGGGGGGGTCTATAATTCACCCCTCCACTTT | CASSQWGGVYNSPLHF
TRBJ2-7 | 13 | TRBV11-2 | NA | NA | TGTGCCAGCAGCTTAGACACCCTGTACGAGCAGTACTTC | CASSLDTLYEQYF
TRBJ2-7 | 16 | TRBV28 | TRBD1 | NA | TGTGCCAGCAGTCCGAGGACAGGGGCGCGTGTCTACGAGCAGTACTTC | CASSPRTGARVYEQYF
TRBJ2-3 | 13 | TRBV6-4 | NA | NA | TGTGCCAGCAGTGCTAGCGGCACAGATACGCAGTATTTT | CASSASGTDTQYF
TRBJ2-1 | 13 | TRBV18 | TRBD2 | NA | TGTGCCAGCTCACTAGCGGGAGGGCCTGAGCAGTTCTTC | CASSLAGGPEQFF
TRBJ1-1 | 17 | TRBV27 | TRBD1 | once | TGTGCCAGCAGTTCGTACAGGGGGCGCATGGGGAACACTGAAGCTTTCTTT | CASSSYRGRMGNTEAFF
TRBJ1-2 | 14 | TRBV5-6 | NA | once | TGTGCCAGCAGCTTGCGACAGTATCTTTATGGCTACACCTTC | CASSLRQYLYGYTF